This T cell receptor beta chain was sequenced during a study of blood T cell repertoires in COVID-19. About the research overall: COVID-19 samples, acute and convalescent, were from the United States, Italy and Spain. Nucleic acid was either cDNA or gDNA, and it came from T cells, B-cell-depleted T cells, or PBMCs.

The V gene's germline CDR1 is SNHLY and CDR2 FYNNEI. The length of the CDR3 is 13 residues. V lost 11 bases, J lost 8 bases, and 9 bases stayed unmatched. In the original workflow: For nucleated cells, counts were estimated from reference gene primer amplification. Method: immunoSEQ multiplex PCR; TCRdb's copy keeps in-frame clones and lacks some. The DNA gave D and trimming, while V, J and clone size come from that table. Counted here are tens of thousands of clones, just over 85% occurring once; the ten biggest clones make up approximately 5%. V gene TRBV2 combines with J gene TRBJ2-1, with TRBD2 matching 10 bases. Specimen: peripheral blood. The sequence was obtained from a woman aged 65 to 85 with active COVID-19. CDR3 sequence reads: CAGERGGLDEQFF. DNA of the CDR3: TGTGCCGGGGAGCGGGGGGGCCTCGATGAGCAGTTCTTC.